This T cell receptor (beta chain) comes out of a study of T cell repertoires in cytomegalovirus infection. Study-wide background: HLA-B-restricted CMV epitopes that are well studied, plus recently identified HLA-C-restricted ones, were used by the study.

Study-level findings and limits: Public TCR beta family frequency separated CMV-and-HLA carriers, including in an independent cohort.

There are many counts of this clonotype. Its antigen is as yet unknown. TCRdb analysed the reads with MiXCR anew, one entry per CDR3 protein. This table holds about half a million distinct CDR3 sequences, 30% to 35% found once. Here the sequenced sample was cultured PBMCs, taken from culture after CMV antigen stimulation. This clonotype originated in a human donor in good health (CMV status not recorded). Some clones in this sample may be carry-over from other donors' samples.

This chain's CDR3 is CASSLRLAGAYEQYF. The CDR3 region has the DNA TGTGCCAGCAGCTTAAGACTAGCGGGGGCCTACGAGCAGTACTTC. This chain uses TRBV7-2 with TRBJ2-7; 12 positions agree with TRBD2. This CDR3 is built from 15 residues. Germline-derived CDR1 and CDR2 are SGHTA and FQGNSA. Germline trimming cut 2 bases from V and 2 bases from J; bases unmatched to any gene: 1. The whole variable domain, filled in from reference TRBV7-2 and TRBJ2-7, reads GAGVSQSPSNKVTEKGKDVELRCDPISGHTALYWYRQSLGQGLEFLIYFQGNSAPDKSGLPSDRFSAERTGGSVSTLTIQRTQQEDSAVYLCASSLRLAGAYEQYFGPGTRLTVT.